Sequencing of this T cell receptor (beta chain) was carried out in a study of blood T cell repertoires in COVID-19. Study in general: Some COVID-19 samples were acute and others convalescent; all came from the United States, Italy and Spain. PBMCs, B-cell-depleted T cells, or T cells were the source of the cDNA or gDNA that made up the material.

In the authors' workflow: Reference gene primer amplification yielded estimated nucleated cell counts. Sequencing was performed with immunoSEQ multiplex PCR; in TCRdb, only in-frame clones are kept and a portion is missing. V and J calls and clone size are those listed in that table; D and trimming were worked out from the DNA. Of 250,000 to 350,000 clones listed, 65% to 85% are singletons. V lost 4 bases and J 2 bases, leaving 13 bases between the germline ends. CDR1 and CDR2 from the germline V gene are SGHNT and YENEEA. CDR3 length equals 15 residues. This TCR derives from a human donor with COVID-19, enrolled during active disease. The donor label of this sample is uncertain. The specimen sequenced was peripheral blood. This rearrangement joins TRBV11-3 to TRBJ2-3; tentative D call: TRBD2 (5 bases). The CDR3 DNA is TGTGCCAGCAGCTACGAGGGAGATTTCACAGATACGCAGTATTTT. This gives the protein CASSYEGDFTDTQYF.